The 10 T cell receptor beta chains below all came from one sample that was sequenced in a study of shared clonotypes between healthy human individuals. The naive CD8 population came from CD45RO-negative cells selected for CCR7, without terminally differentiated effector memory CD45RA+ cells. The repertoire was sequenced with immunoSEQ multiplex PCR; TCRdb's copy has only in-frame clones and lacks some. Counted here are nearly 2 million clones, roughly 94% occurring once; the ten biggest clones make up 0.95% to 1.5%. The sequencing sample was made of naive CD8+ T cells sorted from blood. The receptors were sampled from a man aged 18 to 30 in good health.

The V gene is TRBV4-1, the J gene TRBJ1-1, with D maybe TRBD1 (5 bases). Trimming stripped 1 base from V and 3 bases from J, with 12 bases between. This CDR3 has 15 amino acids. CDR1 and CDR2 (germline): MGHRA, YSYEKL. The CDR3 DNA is TGCGCCAGCAGCCAAGGAGGGGTGTTGTACACTGAAGCTTTCTTT. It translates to CASSQGGVLYTEAFF.

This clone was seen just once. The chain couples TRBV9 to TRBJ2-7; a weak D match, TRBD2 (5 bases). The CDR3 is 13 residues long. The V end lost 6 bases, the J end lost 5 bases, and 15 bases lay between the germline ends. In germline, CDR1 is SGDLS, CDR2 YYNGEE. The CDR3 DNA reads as TGTGCCAGCAACACCGGAGGACTCAACGAGCAGTACTTC. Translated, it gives CASNTGGLNEQYF.

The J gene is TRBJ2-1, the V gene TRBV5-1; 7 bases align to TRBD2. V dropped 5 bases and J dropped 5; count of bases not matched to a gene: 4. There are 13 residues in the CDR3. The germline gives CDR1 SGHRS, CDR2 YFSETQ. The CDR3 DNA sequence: TGCGCCAGCAGTTGGGGAGGGGACAATGAGCAGTTCTTC. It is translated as CASSWGGDNEQFF.

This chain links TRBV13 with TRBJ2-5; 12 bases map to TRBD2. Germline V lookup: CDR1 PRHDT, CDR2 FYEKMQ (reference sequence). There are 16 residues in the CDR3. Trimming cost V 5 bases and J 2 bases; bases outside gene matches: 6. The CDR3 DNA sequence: TGTGCCAGCAGCGCGCGACTAGCGGGAGCTCAAGAGACCCAGTACTTC. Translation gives CASSARLAGAQETQYF.

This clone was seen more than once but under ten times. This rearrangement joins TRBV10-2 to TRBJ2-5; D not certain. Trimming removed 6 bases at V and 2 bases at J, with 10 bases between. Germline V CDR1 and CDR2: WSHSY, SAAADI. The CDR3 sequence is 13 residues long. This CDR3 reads CASRQQIQETQYF. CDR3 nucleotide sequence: TGCGCCAGCAGGCAACAGATACAAGAGACCCAGTACTTC.

In DNA form, the CDR3 reads TGTGCCAGCAGCCACCGGGTCGGGACCGAGTACTTC. Encoded protein: CASSHRVGTEYF. J is TRBJ2-4 and V is TRBV6-6; D may correspond to TRBD1 or TRBD2 (5 bases each). The CDR3 has 12 residues. V was clipped by 6 bases and J by 14 bases, with 17 bases between them. Germline values: CDR1 MNHNY, CDR2 SVGAGI (reference sequence).

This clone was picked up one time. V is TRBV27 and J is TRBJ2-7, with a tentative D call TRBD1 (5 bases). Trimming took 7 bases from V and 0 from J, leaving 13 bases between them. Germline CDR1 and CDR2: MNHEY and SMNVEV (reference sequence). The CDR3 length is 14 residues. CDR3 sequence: CASMVTVSSYEQYF. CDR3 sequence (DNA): TGTGCCAGCATGGTGACAGTGAGCTCCTACGAGCAGTACTTC.

The CDR3 protein is CASSFKGGGYGYTF. In DNA form, the CDR3 reads TGTGCCAGCAGCTTTAAAGGGGGCGGCTATGGCTACACCTTC. This chain uses TRBV5-4 with TRBJ1-2; 7 positions agree with TRBD1. There are 14 residues in the CDR3. The germline CDR1 and CDR2 sequences are SGHNT and YYREEE (reference sequence). V lost 2 bases and J lost 4; bases outside the gene matches: 5.

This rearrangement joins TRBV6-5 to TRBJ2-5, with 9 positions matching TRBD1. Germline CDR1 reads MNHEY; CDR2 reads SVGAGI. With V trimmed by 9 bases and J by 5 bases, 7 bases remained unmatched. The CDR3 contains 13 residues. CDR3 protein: CASNTGTGETQYF. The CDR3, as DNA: TGTGCCAGTAACACCGGGACAGGGGAGACCCAGTACTTC.

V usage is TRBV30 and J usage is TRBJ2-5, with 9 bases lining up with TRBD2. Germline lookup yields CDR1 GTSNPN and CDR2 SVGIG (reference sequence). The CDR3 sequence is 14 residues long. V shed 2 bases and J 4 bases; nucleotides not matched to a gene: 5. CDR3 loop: CAWSLAGEGETQYF. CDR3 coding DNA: TGTGCCTGGAGTTTAGCGGGGGAGGGAGAGACCCAGTACTTC.